The entry below describes one T cell receptor (beta chain). The CDR3 loop spans 13 amino acids. CDR1 and CDR2 from the germline V gene are WSHSY and SAAADI. The V gene lost 3 bases and the J gene lost 7 bases, with 10 bases spanning the gap. This entry is derived from a study of blood T cell repertoires in COVID-19. The repertoire was sequenced with immunoSEQ multiplex PCR; TCRdb's copy has only in-frame clones and lacks some. The sample has roughly 190,000 clones, 80% to 90% seen once. The chain recombines TRBV10-2 with TRBJ1-5; D is uncertain. The sequenced material came from peripheral blood. The sequence derives from a woman aged 70-85 years with COVID-19, enrolled during active disease. Here the CDR3 DNA reads TGCGCCAGCAGTGATGGAGTCCCCCAGCCCCAGCATTTT. Translating gives CASSDGVPQPQHF.